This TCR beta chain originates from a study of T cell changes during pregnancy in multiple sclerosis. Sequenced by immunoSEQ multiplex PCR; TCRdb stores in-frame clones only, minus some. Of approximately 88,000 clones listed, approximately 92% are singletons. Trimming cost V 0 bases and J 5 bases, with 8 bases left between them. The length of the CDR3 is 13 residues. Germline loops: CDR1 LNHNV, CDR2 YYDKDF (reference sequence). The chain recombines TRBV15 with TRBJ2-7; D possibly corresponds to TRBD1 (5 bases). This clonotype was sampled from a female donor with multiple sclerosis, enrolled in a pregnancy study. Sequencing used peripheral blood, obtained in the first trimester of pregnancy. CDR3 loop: CATSRDDRNEQYF. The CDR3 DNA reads TGTGCCACCAGCAGAGATGACAGAAACGAGCAGTACTTC.